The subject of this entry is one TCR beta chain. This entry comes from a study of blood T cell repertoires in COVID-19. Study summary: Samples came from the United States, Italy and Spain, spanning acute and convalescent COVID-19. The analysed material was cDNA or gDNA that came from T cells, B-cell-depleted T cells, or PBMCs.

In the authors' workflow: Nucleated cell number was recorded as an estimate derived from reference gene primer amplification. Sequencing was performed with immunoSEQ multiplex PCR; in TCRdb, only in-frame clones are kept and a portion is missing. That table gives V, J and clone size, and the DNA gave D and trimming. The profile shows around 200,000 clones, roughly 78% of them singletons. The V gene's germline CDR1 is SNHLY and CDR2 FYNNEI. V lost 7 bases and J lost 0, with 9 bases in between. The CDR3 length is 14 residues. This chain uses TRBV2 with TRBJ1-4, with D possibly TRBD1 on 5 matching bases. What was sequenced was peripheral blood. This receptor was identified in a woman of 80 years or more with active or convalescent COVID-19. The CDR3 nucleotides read TGTGCCAGCACCGCGGGGGCAACTAATGAAAAACTGTTTTTT. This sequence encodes CASTAGATNEKLFF.